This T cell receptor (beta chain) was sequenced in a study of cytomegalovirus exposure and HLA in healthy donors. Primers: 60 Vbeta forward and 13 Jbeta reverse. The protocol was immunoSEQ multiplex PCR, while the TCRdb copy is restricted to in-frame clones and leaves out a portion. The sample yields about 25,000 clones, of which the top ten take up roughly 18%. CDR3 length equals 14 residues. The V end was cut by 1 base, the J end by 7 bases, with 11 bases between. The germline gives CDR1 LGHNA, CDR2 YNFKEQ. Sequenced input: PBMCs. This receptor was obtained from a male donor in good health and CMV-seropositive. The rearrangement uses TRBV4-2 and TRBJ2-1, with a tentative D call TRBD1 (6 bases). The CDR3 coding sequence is TGTGCCAGCAGCCAAGGGGGGCCTGGGAATGAGCAGTTCTTC. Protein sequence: CASSQGGPGNEQFF.